These 13 T cell receptor beta chains were all obtained from the same sample, sequenced in a study of shared clonotypes between healthy human individuals. Clones were sequenced by immunoSEQ multiplex PCR, and TCRdb holds only the in-frame ones, with some missing. The data show 2,500,000 or so clones, approximately 93% seen once. The sequenced sample consisted of naive CD4+ T cells from PBMCs. Subset meaning: CD45RA+ positively selected. The receptors were sampled from a young man in good health. Some clones in this sample may be carry-over from other donors' samples.

CDR3 bases: TGCGCCAGCAGACCTACCACAGGGTCTGGGGGTTACGAGCAGTACTTC. Protein: CASRPTTGSGGYEQYF. V gene TRBV5-1 combines with J gene TRBJ2-7, with D possibly matching TRBD1 (6 bases). Trimming shortened V by 5 bases and J by 4 bases, and 22 bases separated the two germline ends. CDR3 length: 16 residues. CDR1 is SGHRS, CDR2 YFSETQ, per germline.

This chain links TRBV5-6 with TRBJ2-1; 7 positions match TRBD2. From germline, CDR1 is SGHDT and CDR2 YYEEEE. The J segment lost 4 bases and the V segment lost 4 bases, leaving 11 bases of the junction unmatched. The CDR3 contains 16 residues. CDR3 residues: CASSLRTRVFYNEQFF. The CDR3, as DNA: TGTGCCAGCAGCCTGCGGACTAGAGTGTTTTACAATGAGCAGTTCTTC.

This chain joins TRBV27 and TRBJ2-7; TRBD2 aligns across 15 bases. CDR3 length equals 16 residues. After removal of 8 bases from V and 0 bases from J, the junction contained 5 bases not matched to a gene. The V gene's germline CDR1 is MNHEY and CDR2 SMNVEV (reference sequence). This CDR3 is CASRGLAGGFSYEQYF. Written as DNA, the CDR3 is TGTGCCAGCCGGGGACTAGCGGGAGGTTTCTCCTACGAGCAGTACTTC.

This chain joins TRBV7-2 and TRBJ2-1, with TRBD2 identical over 12 bases. There are 17 residues in the CDR3. Trimming cost V 4 bases and J 0 bases; bases outside gene matches: 4. Germline loops: CDR1 SGHTA, CDR2 FQGNSA. The CDR3: CASSSGLAGSSYNEQFF. The CDR3 nucleotides read TGTGCCAGCAGCTCTGGACTAGCGGGGAGCTCCTACAATGAGCAGTTCTTC.

This sequence joins TRBV2 and TRBJ1-4, with a possible D match to TRBD1 (5 bases). The germline CDR1 and CDR2 sequences are SNHLY and FYNNEI. The CDR3 is 13 amino acids. The V end was cut by 4 bases, the J end by 8 bases, with 11 bases between. The DNA for the CDR3 is TGTGCCAGCAGTGGGGAGGGGTGGGAAAAACTGTTTTTT. As protein: CASSGEGWEKLFF.

The chain combines TRBV2 with TRBJ2-4; 7 positions agree with TRBD1. Losses at the gene ends were 5 bases for V and 1 base for J; bases not matched to a gene: 2. This CDR3 has 14 amino acids. The germline CDR1 and CDR2 sequences are SNHLY and FYNNEI. The CDR3 DNA follows: TGTGCCAGCAGTACACAGGGGGCCAAAAACATTCAGTACTTC. Translated, it gives CASSTQGAKNIQYF.

The chain links TRBV29-1 to TRBJ1-3; perhaps TRBD1 as D (6 bases). Trimming took off 7 bases at V and 0 bases at J, with 13 bases between the two ends. The CDR3 consists of 14 residues. Germline CDR1 and CDR2: SQVTM and ANQGSEA. The CDR3 DNA sequence: TGCAGCGCCATGGGACACCTCTCTGGAAACACCATATATTTT. It encodes CSAMGHLSGNTIYF.

The genes are TRBV12-2 and TRBJ1-5; TRBD1 reflects the table's D call only, with no check against the DNA. TRBV12-2 is a listed pseudogene. The CDR3 spans 12 residues. CDR3 protein: CASRRQGQPQHF. CDR3 DNA sequence: TGTGCAAGTCGCCGACAGGGGCAGCCCCAGCATTTT.

The table lists this clone with a few counts. J is TRBJ2-7 and V is TRBV7-9; D gene unclear. The CDR3 is 12 amino acids. The germline V gene has CDR1 SEHNR and CDR2 FQNEAQ (reference sequence). V dropped 6 bases and J dropped 5 bases, with 11 bases sitting between them. The CDR3 DNA is TGTGCCAGCAGTCCCATTTTCGACGAGCAGTACTTC. Its translation is CASSPIFDEQYF.

V is TRBV6-1 and J is TRBJ1-3, with unresolved D. The CDR3 is 16 residues long. Germline values: CDR1 MNHNS, CDR2 SASEGT. Trimming shortened V by 1 base and J by 0 bases, and 10 bases separated the two germline ends. The CDR3 reads CASSEEEAYSGNTIYF. CDR3 bases: TGTGCCAGCAGTGAAGAGGAGGCCTACTCTGGAAACACCATATATTTT.

V usage is TRBV18 and J usage is TRBJ1-3; tentative D call: TRBD1 (6 bases). Between the trimmed V and J ends, which lost 3 bases and 4 bases, there was a span of 13 bases. Germline loops: CDR1 KGHSH, CDR2 LQKENI. The CDR3 spans 15 residues. The CDR3 coding sequence is TGTGCCAGCTCACCCCTAACAGGGTTCGGAAACACCATATATTTT. Residues: CASSPLTGFGNTIYF.

The chain joins TRBV28 to TRBJ2-7, with D maybe TRBD2 (6 bases). There are 13 residues in the CDR3. The ends were cut back, 10 bases at V and 0 bases at J, with 13 bases in the middle. CDR1 MDHEN and CDR2 SYDVKM come from the germline V gene. The CDR3 DNA sequence: TGTGCCATCGCGGGGACGGACTCCTACGAGCAGTACTTC. This translates into CAIAGTDSYEQYF.

The chain couples TRBV6-4 to TRBJ2-1, with 7 bases fitting TRBD2. The length of the CDR3 is 15 residues. The J segment lost 4 bases and the V segment lost 3 bases, leaving 6 bases of the junction unmatched. CDR1 and CDR2 (germline): MRHNA, SNTAGT. In DNA, the CDR3 is TGTGCCAGCAGTGAAGGGCTAGCGGTTTACAATGAGCAGTTCTTC. Its translation: CASSEGLAVYNEQFF.